Listed below are T cell receptor beta chains from one sample, sequenced in a study of blood T cell repertoires in COVID-19. This table comes from immunoSEQ multiplex PCR, and its TCRdb copy is limited to in-frame clones, with some not included. Of over 200,000 clones detected, approximately 88% appear once; the ten largest clones hold 3.7%. Specimen: PBMCs or T cells enriched from blood (not recorded which). All receptors derive from a woman aged 25-40 years who had been exposed to COVID-19. The CDR3 runs from the conserved cysteine through the conserved F or W. The D gene is left open where the match is weak. Clone size is shown for a subset of rows, as once, few, many or a class of expanded clone.

clone size	V gene	J gene	D gene	CDR3 DNA	CDR3 protein
-	TRBV12-5	TRBJ2-7	-	TGTGCTAGTGGTCAGGGACAAAACTACGAGCAGTACTTC	CASGQGQNYEQYF
-	TRBV5-5	TRBJ1-1	-	TGTGCCAGCAGCTTGGGTCCAGGGGAGGAAGCTTTCTTT	CASSLGPGEEAFF
-	TRBV18	TRBJ1-3	-	TGTGCCAGCTCACCGGGAGGGAGACACTCTGGAAACACCATATATTTT	CASSPGGRHSGNTIYF
-	TRBV28	TRBJ2-7	-	TGTGCCAGCAGTTTATATAGGGGTGGCGAGCAGTACTTC	CASSLYRGGEQYF
-	TRBV15	TRBJ2-4	TRBD2	TGTGCCACCAGCAGGGGGGGACTAGCTAGGTCCAAAAACATTCAGTACTTC	CATSRGGLARSKNIQYF
-	TRBV11-2	TRBJ1-4	-	TGTGCCAGCAGCTTAGTGGGAGCAACTAATGAAAAACTGTTTTTT	CASSLVGATNEKLFF
-	TRBV5-4	TRBJ2-7	-	TGTGCCAGCAGCTCGGTCGGCTACGAGCAGTACTTC	CASSSVGYEQYF
-	TRBV9	TRBJ2-7	-	TGTGCCAGCAGCGTAGACACAGGGCAGCTGTATGAGCAGTACTTC	CASSVDTGQLYEQYF
-	TRBV2	TRBJ1-4	-	TGTGCCAGCAGTGAAGTCGCGATTCAAACTAATGAAAAACTGTTTTTT	CASSEVAIQTNEKLFF
few	TRBV7-9	TRBJ2-2	TRBD2	TGTGCCAGCGTCGGAACGGGAGGGCCGGCCGGGGAGCTGTTTTTT	CASVGTGGPAGELFF
-	TRBV6-4	TRBJ2-2	TRBD1	TGTGCCAGCAGAGGACAGGGTGGAGACACCGGGGAGCTGTTTTTT	CASRGQGGDTGELFF
-	TRBV7-9	TRBJ1-6	TRBD1	TGTGCCAGCAGCCCCAGGGGGCGCGGGGATAATTCACCCCTCCACTTT	CASSPRGRGDNSPLHF
-	TRBV6-5	TRBJ1-3	-	TGTGCCAGTAAGACTGCCTCTGGAAACACCATATATTTT	CASKTASGNTIYF
-	TRBV3-1/TRBV3-2	TRBJ2-3	TRBD2	TGTGCCAGCAGCCAAAGTCTAGCGGGAGTATTATCGGATACGCAGTATTTT	CASSQSLAGVLSDTQYF
-	TRBV19	TRBJ2-1	TRBD2	TGTGCCAGTAGTATCAGTAGCGGGCCTTACAATGAGCAGTTCTTC	CASSISSGPYNEQFF
-	TRBV15	TRBJ1-1	-	TGTGCCACCAGCAGAGATTCCCCAGGGAAAGCTTTCTTT	CATSRDSPGKAFF
-	TRBV7-9	TRBJ1-2	-	TGTGCCAGCAGCCCAGGACAGTGGAACTATGGCTACACCTTC	CASSPGQWNYGYTF
few	TRBV2	TRBJ2-3	TRBD2	TGTGCCAGCAGTGAGGGAGTCGGGAGGCGCACAGATACGCAGTATTTT	CASSEGVGRRTDTQYF
-	TRBV7-8	TRBJ1-4	-	TGTGCCAGCAGCTCGCAGACCCAGACAAATGAAAAACTGTTTTTT	CASSSQTQTNEKLFF
few	TRBV4-1	TRBJ1-5	-	TGCGCCAGCAGCCAAGATTTACCTGGGCTCAATCAGCCCCAGCATTTT	CASSQDLPGLNQPQHF
-	TRBV18	TRBJ2-1	TRBD1	TGTGCCAGCTCACCCCGGACAGGTGTCTACAATGAGCAGTTCTTC	CASSPRTGVYNEQFF
-	TRBV12-3/TRBV12-4	TRBJ1-2	-	TGTGCCAGTAGAACAGGGTCGGACTATGGCTACACCTTC	CASRTGSDYGYTF
-	TRBV30	TRBJ1-5	-	TGTGCCTGGAACTGGGGAGGGCAGAATCAGCCCCAGCATTTT	CAWNWGGQNQPQHF
-	TRBV6-1	TRBJ1-4	-	TGTGCCAGCAGTGAATACTCGGAACTGTTTTTT	CASSEYSELFF
-	TRBV5-4	TRBJ1-3	-	TGTGCCAGCAGCCGTAGAACAGGGAGCTCTGGAAACACCATATATTTT	CASSRRTGSSGNTIYF
-	TRBV5-4	TRBJ2-2	-	TGTGCCAGCTACGGAGTGCGCACCGGGGAGCTGTTTTTT	CASYGVRTGELFF
-	TRBV11-2	TRBJ2-3	-	TGTGCCAGCAGCCCCTTCCTAGCGACGCAGTATTTT	CASSPFLATQYF
-	TRBV10-2	TRBJ1-1	-	TGCGCCAGCAGTGACACCGCCGGGAACACTGAAGCTTTCTTT	CASSDTAGNTEAFF
few	TRBV9	TRBJ2-1	TRBD2	TGTGCCAGCAGCGCATCCTGGGGCGGGACTAGCGGATACAATGAGCAGTTCTTC	CASSASWGGTSGYNEQFF
-	TRBV4-2	TRBJ1-4	TRBD1	TGTGCCAGCAGCCAAGAGCGACAGGGCGGGGAAAAACTGTTTTTT	CASSQERQGGEKLFF
-	TRBV14	TRBJ1-2	TRBD1	TGTGCCAGCAGCCTACAGGACAGGGGCCGTACATATCGATATGGCTACACCTTC	CASSLQDRGRTYRYGYTF
few	TRBV5-6	TRBJ1-5	TRBD1	TGTGCCAGCAGCCTGGCCAGGGGGCGCGTCAATCAGCCCCAGCATTTT	CASSLARGRVNQPQHF
-	TRBV19	TRBJ1-1	-	TGTGCCAGTAGTATCCCCAGCGGCATGAACACTGAAGCTTTCTTT	CASSIPSGMNTEAFF
-	TRBV19	TRBJ1-2	TRBD1	TGTGCCAGTAGTACACAGGGGATCGGGCTATATGGCTACACCTTC	CASSTQGIGLYGYTF
-	TRBV9	TRBJ2-1	TRBD2	TGTGCCAGCAGCGGGGAGGCGGGGGGCTACAATGAGCAGTTCTTC	CASSGEAGGYNEQFF
-	TRBV24-1	TRBJ1-5	-	TGTGCCACCAGTGATAGGGACTCAGATAGCAATCAGCCCCAGCATTTT	CATSDRDSDSNQPQHF
-	TRBV19	TRBJ2-7	-	TGTGCCAGTAGAAATACAGGGATTGGGGAAAACGAGCAGTACTTC	CASRNTGIGENEQYF
-	TRBV28	TRBJ2-1	-	TGTGCCAGCAGTTTGGTCAGCGGCGATGAGCAGTTCTTC	CASSLVSGDEQFF
-	TRBV5-6	TRBJ2-6	-	TGTGCCAGCAGCTTGGTTCCAGGGGGAGGATCTGGGGCCAACGTCCTGACTTTC	CASSLVPGGGSGANVLTF
-	TRBV12-3/TRBV12-4	TRBJ1-2	-	TGTGCCAGCAGTTTTTTGAGCCCCAATGGCTACACCTTC	CASSFLSPNGYTF
-	TRBV27	TRBJ2-1	TRBD2	TGTGCCAGCAGTTTAAAGCGGGAGGGTACAGCCTACAATGAGCAGTTCTTC	CASSLKREGTAYNEQFF
-	TRBV9	TRBJ2-1	-	TGTGCCAGCAGCGAAAGCGGGCCAACCTACAATGAGCAGTTCTTC	CASSESGPTYNEQFF
-	TRBV6-1	TRBJ2-1	-	TGTGCCAGCAGTGAATATAGGTCTAGATGGTCCTACAATGAGCAGTTCTTC	CASSEYRSRWSYNEQFF
once	TRBV9	TRBJ1-2	-	TGTGCCAGCAGTCCCCCTCCGCTAAACTATGGCTACACCTTC	CASSPPPLNYGYTF